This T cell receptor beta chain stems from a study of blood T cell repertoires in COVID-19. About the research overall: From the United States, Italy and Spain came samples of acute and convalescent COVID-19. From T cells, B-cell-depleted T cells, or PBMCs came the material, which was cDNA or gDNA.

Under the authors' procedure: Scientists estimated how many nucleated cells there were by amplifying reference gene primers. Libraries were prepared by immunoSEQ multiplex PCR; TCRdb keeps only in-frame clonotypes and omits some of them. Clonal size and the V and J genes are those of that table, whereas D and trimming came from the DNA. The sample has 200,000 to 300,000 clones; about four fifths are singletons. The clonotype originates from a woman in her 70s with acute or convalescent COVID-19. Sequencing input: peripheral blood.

The CDR3 coding sequence is TGTGCCAGCAGCTGGACAGGCGAGAGAATCGAAGCTTTCTTT. It is translated as CASSWTGERIEAFF. The chain couples TRBV5-6 to TRBJ1-1; the match to TRBD1 covers 7 bases. The CDR3 totals 14 residues. V trimming: 3 bases; J trimming: 8 bases; junction bases outside the gene matches: 10. Germline CDR1 reads SGHDT; CDR2 reads YYEEEE.